A single TCR beta chain is shown here with its context. What it binds is not known. V was shortened by 0 bases and J by 4 bases, with 7 bases between the two germline ends. CDR3 length: 14 residues. Germline V lookup: CDR1 LGHNA, CDR2 YNFKEQ. This sample was taken from a study of spatial heterogeneity in lung cancer. Study-level information: Donation came from around 72 patients with untreated early-stage non-small cell lung cancer.

As to time point: blood at routine non-recurrence follow-up after resection. The input material, whole RNA from tumor, nontumor lung or frozen PBMC, was sequenced unsorted. Notes on the study in general: Ubiquitous expanded tumor TCRs surfaced in blood more at resection than they did at follow-up.

Each TCR cDNA molecule carried a unique molecular identifier. TCRdb recomputed calls from the 5' RACE reads with MiXCR, one row per CDR3 protein. The data show about 120,000 distinct CDR3 sequences, roughly an eighth seen once. The receptor's source is a male donor with early-stage non-small cell lung cancer. The chain carries TRBV4-2 and TRBJ1-3; D is ambiguous. The source was PBMCs, collected at follow-up. The DNA of the CDR3 is TGTGCCAGCAGCCAAGAAAGGCAGGGAAACACCATATATTTT. Its protein is CASSQERQGNTIYF.